This T cell receptor beta chain comes out of a study of blood T cell repertoires in COVID-19. As for the study in general: The United States, Italy and Spain supplied acute and convalescent COVID-19 samples.

Cohort allocation depended upon clinical history that participants reported. Recovery meant two consecutive negative NP/OP PCR tests, professional clearance, or resolved symptoms. CDR3 size: 16 residues. Authors' methods: Reference gene primer amplification yielded estimated nucleated cell counts. TCRdb's copy holds only in-frame clones and misses some; the assay was immunoSEQ multiplex PCR. The V and J calls and clone size were taken over from that table, and D and trimming were inferred from the DNA. The sample yields around 280,000 clones, around 90% seen once. Sequencing was performed on PBMCs or T cells enriched from blood (not recorded which). This chain connects TRBV21-1 to TRBJ2-3; the table names TRBD1, a call not compared with the DNA. TRBV21-1 is described as a pseudogene. The sequence was collected from a woman aged 40 to 50 who had recovered from COVID-19. CDR3 coding DNA: TGTGCCAGCGGTGCCGGGACAGGCCTTTCACAGACCTCGCAGTATTTT. It is translated as CASGAGTGLSQTSQYF.